This entry describes one TCR beta chain. Its matching antigen is unknown. At one boundary the junction diverges from the germline segment, which might be a read error. Both about-4-week and about-12-week second-dose recipients were combined. These data are taken from a study of T cell responses to AZD1222 COVID-19 vaccine. General study findings and limits: Only six AZD1222 recipients tested seropositive at baseline.

The length of the CDR3 is 13 residues. Per germline, CDR1 SSHAT and CDR2 FNYEAQ (reference sequence). Profiling relied on immunoSEQ multiplex PCR, and the TCRdb table lists in-frame clones only, not all of them. The data hold about 120,000 clones, with more than 85% observed a single time. The gene calls are TRBV7-7 and TRBJ2-3; D gene uncertain. This sample comprised peripheral blood, obtained 28 days after the second AZD1222 dose. The origin of this receptor is an adult who received the AZD1222 COVID-19 vaccine. CDR3 sequence (DNA): TGTGCTAGCAGCTTAGAAACCTCCGGCACGCAGTATTTT. It is translated as CASSLETSGTQYF. The whole variable domain, remainder taken from reference TRBV7-7 and TRBJ2-3, is GAGVSQSPRYKVTKRGQDVTLRCDPISSHATLYWYQQALGQGPEFLTYFNYEAQPDKSGLPSDRFSAERPEGSISTLTIQRTEQRDSAMYRCASSLETSGTQYFGPGTRLTVL.